The rows below give T cell receptor beta chains drawn from one sample of a study of OX40 agonist ivuxolimab in advanced cancers. Data came from immunoSEQ multiplex PCR; TCRdb stores just in-frame clones and leaves some out. The sample yields 60,000 to 75,000 clones, roughly 84% seen once. The sample in question was CD4+ or CD8+ T cells sorted from blood, obtained in a trial of the OX40 agonist ivuxolimab. Receptor source: an adult with an advanced solid tumor such as melanoma, head and neck, liver or kidney cancer. Each CDR3 is given with its conserved first and last residue.

V gene: TRBV4-1; J gene: TRBJ1-5; CDR3 length: 18; CDR3 protein: CASSQEWDSSYSNQPQHF
V gene: TRBV7-2; J gene: TRBJ2-7; CDR3 length: 16; CDR3 protein: CASSLGWTIQSSEQYF
V gene: TRBV19; J gene: TRBJ1-1; CDR3 length: 13; CDR3 protein: CASSMGWNTEAFF
V gene: TRBV7-9; J gene: TRBJ1-5; CDR3 length: 12; CDR3 protein: CASSLFLQPQHF
V gene: TRBV5-1; J gene: TRBJ2-3; CDR3 length: 15; CDR3 protein: CASSRTGGREDTQYF
V gene: TRBV7-6; J gene: TRBJ1-1; CDR3 length: 13; CDR3 protein: CASSTQGNTEAFF
V gene: TRBV11-2; J gene: TRBJ2-4; CDR3 length: 13; CDR3 protein: CASSFGTENIQYF
V gene: TRBV7-6; J gene: TRBJ2-7; CDR3 length: 15; CDR3 protein: CASGRTSGGSYEQYF
V gene: TRBV10-3; J gene: TRBJ1-1; CDR3 length: 12; CDR3 protein: CAISEGDSEAFF
V gene: TRBV6-6; J gene: TRBJ2-5; CDR3 length: 15; CDR3 protein: CASSYVSGGQETQYF
V gene: TRBV7-9; J gene: TRBJ2-3; CDR3 length: 15; CDR3 protein: CASSLSSGSGDTQYF
V gene: TRBV30; J gene: TRBJ1-1; CDR3 length: 12; CDR3 protein: CAWSRLNTEAFF
V gene: TRBV7-9; J gene: TRBJ2-5; CDR3 length: 15; CDR3 protein: CASSLQRQGGETQYF
V gene: TRBV28; J gene: TRBJ2-3; CDR3 length: 18; CDR3 protein: CASPPSGANFQVADTQYF
V gene: TRBV19; J gene: TRBJ1-5; CDR3 length: 14; CDR3 protein: CASSIQGGNQPQHF
V gene: TRBV10-3; J gene: TRBJ2-1; CDR3 length: 14; CDR3 protein: CAINLAGGSNEQFF